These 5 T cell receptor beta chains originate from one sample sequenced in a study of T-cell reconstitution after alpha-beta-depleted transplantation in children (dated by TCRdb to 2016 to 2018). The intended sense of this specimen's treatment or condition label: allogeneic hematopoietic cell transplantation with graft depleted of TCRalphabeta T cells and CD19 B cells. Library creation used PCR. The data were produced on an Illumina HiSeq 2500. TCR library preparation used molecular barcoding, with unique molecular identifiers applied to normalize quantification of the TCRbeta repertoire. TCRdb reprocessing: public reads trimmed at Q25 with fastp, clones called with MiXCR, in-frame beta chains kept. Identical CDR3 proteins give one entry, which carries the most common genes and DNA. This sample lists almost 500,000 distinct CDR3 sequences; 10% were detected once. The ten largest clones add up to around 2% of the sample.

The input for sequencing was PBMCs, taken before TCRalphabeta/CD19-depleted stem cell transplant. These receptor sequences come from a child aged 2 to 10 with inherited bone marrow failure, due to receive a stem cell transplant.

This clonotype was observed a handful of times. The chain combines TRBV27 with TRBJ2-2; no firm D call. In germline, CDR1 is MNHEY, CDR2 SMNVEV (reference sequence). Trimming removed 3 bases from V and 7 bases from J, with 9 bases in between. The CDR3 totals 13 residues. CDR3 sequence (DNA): TGTGCCAGCAGTTTCCAAACGGGCGGGGAGCTGTTTTTT. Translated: CASSFQTGGELFF.

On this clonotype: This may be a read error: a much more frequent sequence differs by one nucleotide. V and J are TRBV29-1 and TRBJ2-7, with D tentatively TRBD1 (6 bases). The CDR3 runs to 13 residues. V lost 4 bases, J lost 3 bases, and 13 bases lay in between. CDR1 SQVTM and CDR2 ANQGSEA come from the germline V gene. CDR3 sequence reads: CSVVPTGSYEQYF. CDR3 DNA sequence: TGCAGCGTTGTCCCGACAGGAAGCTACGAGCAGTACTTC.

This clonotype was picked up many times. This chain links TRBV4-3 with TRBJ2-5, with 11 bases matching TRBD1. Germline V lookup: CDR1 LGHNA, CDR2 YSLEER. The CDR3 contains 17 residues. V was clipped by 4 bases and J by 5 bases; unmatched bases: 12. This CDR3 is CASSPKGGQGAWETQYF. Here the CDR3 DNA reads TGCGCCAGCAGCCCAAAAGGAGGACAGGGGGCTTGGGAGACCCAGTACTTC.

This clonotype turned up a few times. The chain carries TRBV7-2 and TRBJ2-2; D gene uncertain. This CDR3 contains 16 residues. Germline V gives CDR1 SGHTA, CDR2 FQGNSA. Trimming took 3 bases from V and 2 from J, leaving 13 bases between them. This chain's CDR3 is CASSFSTLRNTGELFF. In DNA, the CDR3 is TGTGCCAGCAGCTTCTCAACCCTTAGAAACACCGGGGAGCTGTTTTTT.

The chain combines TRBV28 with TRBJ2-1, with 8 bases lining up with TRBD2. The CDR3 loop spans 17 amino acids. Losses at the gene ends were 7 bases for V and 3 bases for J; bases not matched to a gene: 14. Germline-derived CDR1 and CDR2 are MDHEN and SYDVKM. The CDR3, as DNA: TGTGCCAGCACTATTTCGGGGCTAGCGGGTGTCTACAATGAGCAGTTCTTC. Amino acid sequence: CASTISGLAGVYNEQFF.